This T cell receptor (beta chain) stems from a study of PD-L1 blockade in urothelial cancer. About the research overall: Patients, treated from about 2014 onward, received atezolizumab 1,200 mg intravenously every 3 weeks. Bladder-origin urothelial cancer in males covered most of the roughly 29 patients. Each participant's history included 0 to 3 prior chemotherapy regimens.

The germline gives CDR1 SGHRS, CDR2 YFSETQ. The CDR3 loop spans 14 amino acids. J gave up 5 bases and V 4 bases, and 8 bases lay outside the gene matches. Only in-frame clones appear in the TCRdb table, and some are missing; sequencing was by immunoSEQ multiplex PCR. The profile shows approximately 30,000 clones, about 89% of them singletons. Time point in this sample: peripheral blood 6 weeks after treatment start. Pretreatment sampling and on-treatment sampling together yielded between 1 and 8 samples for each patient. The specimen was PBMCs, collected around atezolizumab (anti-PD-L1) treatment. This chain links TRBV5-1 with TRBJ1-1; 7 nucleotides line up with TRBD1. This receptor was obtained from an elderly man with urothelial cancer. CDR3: CASSLGTDQTEAFF. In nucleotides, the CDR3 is TGCGCCAGCAGCCTTGGGACAGACCAAACTGAAGCTTTCTTT.